Shown below are 9 T cell receptor beta chains from a single sample sequenced in a study of PD-1 blockade in mismatch repair-deficient tumors. TCRdb's table, derived via immunoSEQ multiplex PCR, lists solely in-frame clones and lacks some. The repertoire consists of around 49,000 clones, with approximately 80% occurring once and the leading ten covering 3% to 4%. The sequences come from PBMCs, collected before pembrolizumab treatment. These receptor sequences come from an adult with mismatch repair-deficient cancer.

This chain's CDR3 is CASSFTGRQETQYF. CDR3 DNA sequence: TGTGCCAGCAGCTTTACAGGGCGCCAAGAGACCCAGTACTTC. The gene calls are TRBV7-6 and TRBJ2-5; weak D call: TRBD1 (6 bases). This CDR3 contains 14 residues. Between the trimmed V and J ends, which lost 3 bases and 1 base, there was a span of 9 bases. CDR1 SGHVS and CDR2 FNYEAQ come from the germline V gene.

The chain links TRBV7-9 to TRBJ2-5, with unresolved D. There are 13 residues in the CDR3. Germline V gives CDR1 SEHNR, CDR2 FQNEAQ (reference sequence). V was clipped by 5 bases and J by 4 bases, with 11 bases between them. The CDR3 spells CASSPQRGETQYF. The CDR3 DNA reads as TGTGCCAGCAGCCCCCAGCGAGGAGAGACCCAGTACTTC.

About this clone: The junction departs from the called germline gene at one end, perhaps through a read error. The gene calls are TRBV7-7 and TRBJ2-3, with 8 bases lining up with TRBD2. This CDR3 spans 16 amino acids. CDR1 SSHAT and CDR2 FNYEAQ come from the germline V gene (reference sequence). The CDR3: CASSPTSGNTEDTQYF. CDR3 DNA: TGTGCTAGCAGCCCTACTAGCGGCAACACGGAAGATACGCAGTATTTT.

This clone was seen a handful of times. The chain employs TRBV6-1 and TRBJ1-1; D is ambiguous. V dropped 8 bases and J dropped 1 base, with 11 bases sitting between them. The CDR3 has 13 amino acids. Per germline, CDR1 MNHNS and CDR2 SASEGT. The CDR3 reads CASSTQENTEAFF. CDR3 DNA: TGTGCCAGCTCTACCCAAGAGAACACTGAAGCTTTCTTT.

CDR3 bases: TGTGCCAGCAGCTTACAACCCGGACTAGCGGGAGGGATTAGCACAGATACGCAGTATTTT. It yields the protein CASSLQPGLAGGISTDTQYF. This chain links TRBV7-6 with TRBJ2-3; 15 bases are shared with TRBD2. V lost 2 bases and J lost 0; bases outside the gene matches: 9. The germline CDR1 and CDR2 sequences are SGHVS and FNYEAQ. This CDR3 has 20 amino acids.

This clone appeared a few times. This chain connects TRBV5-1 to TRBJ1-2, with D unresolved. Germline CDR1 SGHRS, CDR2 YFSETQ. The CDR3 has 14 amino acids. V gave up 0 bases and J gave up 6 bases, with 12 bases separating them. DNA of the CDR3: TGCGCCAGCAGCTTGGGTGAAGGGCTGAATGGCTACACCTTC. It encodes CASSLGEGLNGYTF.

This sequence joins TRBV19 and TRBJ1-1; TRBD1 might be the D (5 bases). V gave up 8 bases and J gave up 7 bases, with 17 bases separating them. The CDR3 has 13 amino acids. The germline V gene has CDR1 LNHDA and CDR2 SQIVND (reference sequence). As DNA, the CDR3 is TGTGCCAGTTCTCCGACGCCCGGGGGTGAAGCTTTCTTT. Translated: CASSPTPGGEAFF.

The J gene is TRBJ2-1, the V gene TRBV14; the D call may be TRBD1 or TRBD2 (6 bases each). Trimming shortened V by 5 bases and J by 9 bases, and 14 bases separated the two germline ends. Germline V gene sequence: CDR1 SGHDN, CDR2 FVKESK. The CDR3 contains 13 residues. CDR3 residues: CASSRGVLPEQFF. The CDR3 coding sequence is TGTGCCAGCAGCAGGGGGGTGTTGCCTGAGCAGTTCTTC.

The rearrangement joins TRBV18 to TRBJ1-5; a weak D match, TRBD1 (6 bases). This CDR3 has 16 amino acids. Germline CDR1 and CDR2: KGHSH and LQKENI. The V gene lost 2 bases and the J gene lost 0 bases, with 11 bases spanning the gap. The CDR3 protein is CASSPRGADSNQPQHF. CDR3 DNA: TGTGCCAGCTCACCAAGGGGGGCCGATAGCAATCAGCCCCAGCATTTT. Looking up the rest from reference TRBV18 and TRBJ1-5 gives the full variable domain: NAGVMQNPRHLVRRRGQEARLRCSPMKGHSHVYWYRQLPEEGLKFMVYLQKENIIDESGMPKERFSAEFPKEGPSILRIQQVVRGDSAAYFCASSPRGADSNQPQHFGDGTRLSIL.